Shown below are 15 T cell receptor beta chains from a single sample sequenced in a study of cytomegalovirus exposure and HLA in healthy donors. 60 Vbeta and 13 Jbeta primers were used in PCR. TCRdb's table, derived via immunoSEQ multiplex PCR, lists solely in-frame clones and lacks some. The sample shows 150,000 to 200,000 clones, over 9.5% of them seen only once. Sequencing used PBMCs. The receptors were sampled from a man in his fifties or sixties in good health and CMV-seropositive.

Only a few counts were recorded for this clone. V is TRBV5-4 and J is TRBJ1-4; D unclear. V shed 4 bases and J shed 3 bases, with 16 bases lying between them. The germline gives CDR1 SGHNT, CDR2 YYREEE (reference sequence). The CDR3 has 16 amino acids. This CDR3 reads CASSPRNRDPNEKLFF. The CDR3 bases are TGTGCCAGCAGCCCTAGGAACCGCGACCCTAATGAAAAACTGTTTTTT. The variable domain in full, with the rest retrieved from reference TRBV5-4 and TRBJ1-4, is ETGVTQSPTHLIKTRGQQVTLRCSSQSGHNTVSWYQQALGQGPQFIFQYYREEENGRGNFPPRFSGLQFPNYSSELNVNALELDDSALYLCASSPRNRDPNEKLFFGSGTQLSVL.

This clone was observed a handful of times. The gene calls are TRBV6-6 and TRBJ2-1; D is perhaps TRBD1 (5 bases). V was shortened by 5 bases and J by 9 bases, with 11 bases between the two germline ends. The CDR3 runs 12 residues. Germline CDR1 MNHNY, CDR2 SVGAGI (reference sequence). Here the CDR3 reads CASSMDTSEQFF. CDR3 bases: TGTGCCAGCAGTATGGACACCAGTGAGCAGTTCTTC.

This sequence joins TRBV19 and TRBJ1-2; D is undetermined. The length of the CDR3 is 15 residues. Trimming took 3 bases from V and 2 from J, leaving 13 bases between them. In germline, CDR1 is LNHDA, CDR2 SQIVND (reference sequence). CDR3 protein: CASSIVASLNYGYTF. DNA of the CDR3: TGTGCCAGTAGTATCGTAGCCAGTCTCAACTATGGCTACACCTTC.

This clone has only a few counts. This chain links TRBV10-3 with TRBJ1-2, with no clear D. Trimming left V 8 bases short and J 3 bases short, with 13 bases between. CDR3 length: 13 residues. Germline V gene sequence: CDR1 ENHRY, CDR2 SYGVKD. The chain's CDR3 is CAIVNAADYGYTF. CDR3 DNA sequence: TGTGCCATCGTGAATGCGGCAGACTATGGCTACACCTTC.

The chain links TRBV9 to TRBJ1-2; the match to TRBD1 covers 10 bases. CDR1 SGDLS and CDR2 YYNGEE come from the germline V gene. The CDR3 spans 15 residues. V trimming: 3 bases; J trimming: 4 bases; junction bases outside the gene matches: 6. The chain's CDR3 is CASSARQGAPYGYTF. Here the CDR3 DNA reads TGTGCCAGCAGCGCTCGACAGGGGGCCCCCTATGGCTACACCTTC. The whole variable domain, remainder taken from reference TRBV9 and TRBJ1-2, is DSGVTQTPKHLITATGQRVTLRCSPRSGDLSVYWYQQSLDQGLQFLIQYYNGEERAKGNILERFSAQQFPDLHSELNLSSLELGDSALYFCASSARQGAPYGYTFGSGTRLTVV.

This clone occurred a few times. Here the CDR3 reads CASSGGTGDTGELFF. DNA of the CDR3: TGTGCCAGCAGCGGGGGGACAGGAGACACCGGGGAGCTGTTTTTT. The chain uses TRBV9 and TRBJ2-2, with 8 positions matching TRBD1. The germline gives CDR1 SGDLS, CDR2 YYNGEE. This CDR3 spans 15 amino acids. V shed 3 bases and J 3 bases; nucleotides not matched to a gene: 4.

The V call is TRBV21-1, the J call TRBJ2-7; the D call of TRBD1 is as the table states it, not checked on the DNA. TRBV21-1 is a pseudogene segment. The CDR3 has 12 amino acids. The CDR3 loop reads CASFHPGDEQYV. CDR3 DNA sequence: TGTGCCAGCTTCCACCCAGGGGACGAGCAGTACGTC.

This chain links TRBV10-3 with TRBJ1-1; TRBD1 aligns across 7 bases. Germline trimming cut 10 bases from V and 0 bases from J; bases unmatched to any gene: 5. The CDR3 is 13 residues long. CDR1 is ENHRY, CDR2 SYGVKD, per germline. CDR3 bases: TGTGCCACCCACAGGGGTTTGAACACTGAAGCTTTCTTT. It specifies CATHRGLNTEAFF.

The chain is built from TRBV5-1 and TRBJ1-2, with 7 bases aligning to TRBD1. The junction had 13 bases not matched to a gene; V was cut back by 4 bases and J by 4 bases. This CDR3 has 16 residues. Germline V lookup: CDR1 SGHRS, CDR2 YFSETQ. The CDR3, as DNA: TGCGCCAGCAGCGTAGCCCAGGGACAGTTAAGCTATGGCTACACCTTC. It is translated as CASSVAQGQLSYGYTF.

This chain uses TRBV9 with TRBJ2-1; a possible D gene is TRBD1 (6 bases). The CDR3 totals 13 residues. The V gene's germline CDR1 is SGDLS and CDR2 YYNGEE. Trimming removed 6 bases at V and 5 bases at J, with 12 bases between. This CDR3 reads CASNRDKHNEQFF. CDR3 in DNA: TGTGCCAGCAACCGGGACAAACACAATGAGCAGTTCTTC.

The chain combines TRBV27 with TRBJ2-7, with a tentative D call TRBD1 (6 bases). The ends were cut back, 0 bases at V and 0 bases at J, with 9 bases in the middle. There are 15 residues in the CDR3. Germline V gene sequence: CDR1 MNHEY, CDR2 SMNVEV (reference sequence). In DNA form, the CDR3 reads TGTGCCAGCAGTTTATCGTGGGGGCTCTCCTACGAGCAGTACTTC. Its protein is CASSLSWGLSYEQYF.

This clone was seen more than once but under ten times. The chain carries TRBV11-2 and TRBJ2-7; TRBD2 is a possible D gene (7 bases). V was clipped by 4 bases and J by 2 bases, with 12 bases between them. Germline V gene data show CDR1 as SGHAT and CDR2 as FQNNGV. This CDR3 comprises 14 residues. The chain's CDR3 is CASSWAGATYEQYV. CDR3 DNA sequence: TGTGCCAGCAGCTGGGCGGGGGCCACCTACGAGCAGTACGTC.

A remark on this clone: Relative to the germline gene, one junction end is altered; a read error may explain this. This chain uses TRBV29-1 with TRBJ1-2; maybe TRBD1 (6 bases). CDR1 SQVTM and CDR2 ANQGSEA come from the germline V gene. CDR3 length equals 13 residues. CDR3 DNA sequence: TGCAGCGTCACCTGGACAGCCAGATTAACTATCGCCTTC. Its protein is CSVTWTARLTIAF.

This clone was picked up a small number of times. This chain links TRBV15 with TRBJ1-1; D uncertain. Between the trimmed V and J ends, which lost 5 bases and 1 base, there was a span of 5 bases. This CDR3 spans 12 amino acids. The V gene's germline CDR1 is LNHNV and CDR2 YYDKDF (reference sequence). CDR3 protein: CATSRGNTEAFF. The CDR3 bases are TGTGCCACCAGCCGGGGGAACACTGAAGCTTTCTTT.

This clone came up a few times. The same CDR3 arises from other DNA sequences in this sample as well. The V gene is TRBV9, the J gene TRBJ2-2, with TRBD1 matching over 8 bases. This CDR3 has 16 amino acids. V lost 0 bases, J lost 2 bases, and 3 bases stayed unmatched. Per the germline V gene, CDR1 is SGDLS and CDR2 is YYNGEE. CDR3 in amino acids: CASSVGQGANTGELFF. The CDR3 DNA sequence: TGTGCCAGCAGCGTAGGTCAGGGGGCAAACACCGGGGAGCTGTTTTTT.